The present entry profiles one TCR beta chain with its context. What it binds is unknown. The source of the sample is a study of cytomegalovirus exposure and HLA in healthy donors. Overall study: Unique TCR beta sequences numbering over 100 million came from around 180 million T cells in an earlier analysis.

The PCR used 60 Vbeta and 13 Jbeta primers. The assay was immunoSEQ multiplex PCR, and TCRdb's table has in-frame clones only and misses some. The repertoire holds approximately 150,000 clones, with about 80% as singletons. Whole-study findings and limits: High specificity and sensitivity for cytomegalovirus status were reported for the classifier. Presence/absence analyses treated sequencing depth as roughly uniform across donors.

Per the germline V gene, CDR1 is GTSNPN and CDR2 is SVGIG (reference sequence). The V end was cut by 3 bases, the J end by 8 bases, with 13 bases between. The CDR3 is 13 amino acids. Unrecorded immune exposure was likely among donors, who were nominally healthy when sampled. What was sequenced was PBMCs. The source of this sequence is a man aged 18 to 30 in good health and CMV-seropositive. V and J are TRBV30 and TRBJ1-4; D not resolved. CDR3 in amino acids: CAWSRDPGEKLFF. Written as DNA, the CDR3 is TGTGCCTGGAGCAGAGACCCGGGGGAAAAACTGTTTTTT.